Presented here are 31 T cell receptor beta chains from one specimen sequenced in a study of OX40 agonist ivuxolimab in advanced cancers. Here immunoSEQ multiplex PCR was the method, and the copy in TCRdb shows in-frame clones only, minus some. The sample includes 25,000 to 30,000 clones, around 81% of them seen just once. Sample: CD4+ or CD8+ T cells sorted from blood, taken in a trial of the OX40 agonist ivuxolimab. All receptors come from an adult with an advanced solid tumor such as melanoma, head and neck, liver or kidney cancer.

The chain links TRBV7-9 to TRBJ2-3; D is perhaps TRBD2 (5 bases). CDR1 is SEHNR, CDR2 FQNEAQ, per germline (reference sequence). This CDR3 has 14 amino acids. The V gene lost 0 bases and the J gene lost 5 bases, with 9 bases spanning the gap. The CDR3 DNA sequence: TGTGCCAGCAGCTTAGCTTTCGGGATAGATACGCAGTATTTT. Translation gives CASSLAFGIDTQYF.

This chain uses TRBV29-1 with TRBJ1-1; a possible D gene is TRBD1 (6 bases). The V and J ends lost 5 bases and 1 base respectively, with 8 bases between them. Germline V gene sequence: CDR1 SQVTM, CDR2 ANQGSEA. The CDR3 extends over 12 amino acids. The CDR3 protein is CSVIQGNTEAFF. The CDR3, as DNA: TGCAGCGTTATACAGGGGAACACTGAAGCTTTCTTT.

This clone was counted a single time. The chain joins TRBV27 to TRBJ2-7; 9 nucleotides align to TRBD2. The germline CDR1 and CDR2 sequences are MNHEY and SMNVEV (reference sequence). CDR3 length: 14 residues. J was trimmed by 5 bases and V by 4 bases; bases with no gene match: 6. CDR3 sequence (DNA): TGTGCCAGCAGTTGGGGTAGCGGGGGTGACGAGCAGTACTTC. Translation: CASSWGSGGDEQYF.

For the CDR3, the DNA is TGTGCCACCAGCAGAGATTTGGCTAGCGGTAGCACAGATACGCAGTATTTT. This translates into CATSRDLASGSTDTQYF. This chain connects TRBV15 to TRBJ2-3; 7 bases align to TRBD2. The CDR3 has 17 amino acids. The J segment lost 0 bases and the V segment lost 0 bases, leaving 6 bases of the junction unmatched. Germline V CDR1 and CDR2: LNHNV, YYDKDF (reference sequence).

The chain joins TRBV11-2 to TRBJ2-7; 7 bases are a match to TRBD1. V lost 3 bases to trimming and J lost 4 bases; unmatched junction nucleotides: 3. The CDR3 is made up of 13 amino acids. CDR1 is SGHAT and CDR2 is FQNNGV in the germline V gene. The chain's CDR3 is CASSFGQVYEQYF. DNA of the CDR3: TGTGCCAGCAGCTTCGGACAGGTGTACGAGCAGTACTTC.

The CDR3 coding sequence is TGTGCCAGCAGCGGGGCCGGGGGGGCCGAGCAGTACTTC. It translates to CASSGAGGAEQYF. V and J are TRBV27 and TRBJ2-7, with TRBD2 matching 8 bases. Germline values: CDR1 MNHEY, CDR2 SMNVEV (reference sequence). The CDR3 covers 13 residues. J gave up 6 bases and V 6 bases, and 7 bases lay outside the gene matches.

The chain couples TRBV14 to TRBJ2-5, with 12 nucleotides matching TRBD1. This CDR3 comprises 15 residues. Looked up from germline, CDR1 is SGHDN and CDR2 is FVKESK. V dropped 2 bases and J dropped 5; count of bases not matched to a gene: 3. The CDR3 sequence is CASSQWDRGHETQYF. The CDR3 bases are TGTGCCAGCAGCCAATGGGACAGGGGGCATGAGACCCAGTACTTC.

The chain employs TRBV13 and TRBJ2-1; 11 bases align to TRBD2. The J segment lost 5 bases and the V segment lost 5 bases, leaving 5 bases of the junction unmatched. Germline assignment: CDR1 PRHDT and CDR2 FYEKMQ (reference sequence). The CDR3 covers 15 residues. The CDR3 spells CASSVELAGDNEQFF. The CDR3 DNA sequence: TGTGCCAGCAGCGTCGAACTAGCGGGGGACAATGAGCAGTTCTTC.

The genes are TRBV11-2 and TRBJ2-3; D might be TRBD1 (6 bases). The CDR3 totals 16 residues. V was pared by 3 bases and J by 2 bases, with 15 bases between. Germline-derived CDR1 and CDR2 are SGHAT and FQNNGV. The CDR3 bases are TGTGCCAGCAGCTTTCTGTCGTGGACAGACACAGATACGCAGTATTTT. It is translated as CASSFLSWTDTDTQYF.

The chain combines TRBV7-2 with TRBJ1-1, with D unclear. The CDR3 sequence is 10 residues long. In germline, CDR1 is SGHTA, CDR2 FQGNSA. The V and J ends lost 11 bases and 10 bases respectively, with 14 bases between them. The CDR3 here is CASAANGAFF. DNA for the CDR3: TGTGCCTCAGCCGCAAACGGAGCTTTCTTT.

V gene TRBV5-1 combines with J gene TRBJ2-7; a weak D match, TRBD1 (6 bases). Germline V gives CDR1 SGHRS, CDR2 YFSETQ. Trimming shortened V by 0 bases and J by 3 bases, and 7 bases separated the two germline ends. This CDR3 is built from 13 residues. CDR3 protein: CASSLATGYEQYF. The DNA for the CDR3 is TGCGCCAGCAGCTTGGCGACAGGCTACGAGCAGTACTTC. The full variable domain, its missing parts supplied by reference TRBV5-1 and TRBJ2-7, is KAGVTQTPRYLIKTRGQQVTLSCSPISGHRSVSWYQQTPGQGLQFLFEYFSETQRNKGNFPGRFSGRQFSNSRSEMNVSTLELGDSALYLCASSLATGYEQYFGPGTRLTVT.

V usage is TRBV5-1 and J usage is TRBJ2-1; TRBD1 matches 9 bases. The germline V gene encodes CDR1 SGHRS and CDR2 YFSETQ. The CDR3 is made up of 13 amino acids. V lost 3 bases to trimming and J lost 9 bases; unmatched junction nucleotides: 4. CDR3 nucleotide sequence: TGCGCCAGCAGCTGGACAGGGGTAGGTGAGCAGTTCTTC. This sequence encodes CASSWTGVGEQFF.

This CDR3 is CASSVGDSPNEKLFF. The CDR3 DNA sequence: TGTGCCAGCAGCGTAGGTGACAGCCCTAATGAAAAACTGTTTTTT. V and J are TRBV9 and TRBJ1-4; D may be TRBD1 (5 bases). Trimming stripped 0 bases from V and 3 bases from J, with 9 bases between. Germline assignment: CDR1 SGDLS and CDR2 YYNGEE. The CDR3 is 15 residues long.

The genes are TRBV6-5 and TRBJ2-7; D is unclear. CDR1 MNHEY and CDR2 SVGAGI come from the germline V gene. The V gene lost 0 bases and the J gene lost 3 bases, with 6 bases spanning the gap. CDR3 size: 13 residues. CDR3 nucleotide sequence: TGTGCCAGCAGTTACTCGACGGGCTACGAGCAGTACTTC. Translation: CASSYSTGYEQYF.

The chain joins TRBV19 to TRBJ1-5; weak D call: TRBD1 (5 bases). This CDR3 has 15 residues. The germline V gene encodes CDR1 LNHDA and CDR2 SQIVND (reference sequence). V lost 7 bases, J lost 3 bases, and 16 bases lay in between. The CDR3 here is CASTPGPIANQPQHF. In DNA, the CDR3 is TGTGCCAGTACCCCGGGACCTATAGCCAATCAGCCCCAGCATTTT.

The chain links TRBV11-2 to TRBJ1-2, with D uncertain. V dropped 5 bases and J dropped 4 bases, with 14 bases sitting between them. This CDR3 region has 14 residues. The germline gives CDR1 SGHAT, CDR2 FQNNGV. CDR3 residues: CASSPASGLYGYTF. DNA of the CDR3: TGTGCCAGCAGCCCTGCTAGTGGGCTCTATGGCTACACCTTC. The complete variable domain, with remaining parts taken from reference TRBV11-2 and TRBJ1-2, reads EAGVAQSPRYKIIEKRQSVAFWCNPISGHATLYWYQQILGQGPKLLIQFQNNGVVDDSQLPKDRFSAERLKGVDSTLKIQPAKLEDSAVYLCASSPASGLYGYTFGSGTRLTVV.

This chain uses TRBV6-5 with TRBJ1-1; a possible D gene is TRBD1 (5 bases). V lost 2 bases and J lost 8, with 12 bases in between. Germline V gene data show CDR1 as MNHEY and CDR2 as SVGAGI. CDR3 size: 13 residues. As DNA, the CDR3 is TGTGCCAGCAGTTACGGGGCGGCCTCGGAAGCTTTCTTT. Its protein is CASSYGAASEAFF.

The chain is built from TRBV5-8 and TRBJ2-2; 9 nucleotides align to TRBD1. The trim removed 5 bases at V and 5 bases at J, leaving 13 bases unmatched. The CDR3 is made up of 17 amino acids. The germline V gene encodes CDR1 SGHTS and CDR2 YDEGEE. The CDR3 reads CASSTGGVILYTGELFF. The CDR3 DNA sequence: TGTGCCAGCAGTACAGGGGGCGTTATTCTTTATACCGGGGAGCTGTTTTTT.

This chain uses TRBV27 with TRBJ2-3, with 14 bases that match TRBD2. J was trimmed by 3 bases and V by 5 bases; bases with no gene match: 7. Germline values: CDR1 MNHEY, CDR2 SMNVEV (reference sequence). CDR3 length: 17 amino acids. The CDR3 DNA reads TGTGCCAGCAGTACTCTGACTAGCGGGGGGGCAACAGATACGCAGTATTTT. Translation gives CASSTLTSGGATDTQYF.

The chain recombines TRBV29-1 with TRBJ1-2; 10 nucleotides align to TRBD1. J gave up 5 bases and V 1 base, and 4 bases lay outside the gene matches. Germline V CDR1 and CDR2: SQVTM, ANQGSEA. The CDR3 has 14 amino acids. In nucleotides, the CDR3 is TGCAGCGTTGAAGTGGGACAGGGGAATTATGGCTACACCTTC. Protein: CSVEVGQGNYGYTF.

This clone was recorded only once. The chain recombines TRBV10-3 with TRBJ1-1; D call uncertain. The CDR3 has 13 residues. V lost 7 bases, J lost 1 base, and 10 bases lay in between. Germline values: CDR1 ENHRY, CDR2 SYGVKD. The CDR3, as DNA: TGTGCCATCAACGGTTCCCCGAACACTGAAGCTTTCTTT. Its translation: CAINGSPNTEAFF.

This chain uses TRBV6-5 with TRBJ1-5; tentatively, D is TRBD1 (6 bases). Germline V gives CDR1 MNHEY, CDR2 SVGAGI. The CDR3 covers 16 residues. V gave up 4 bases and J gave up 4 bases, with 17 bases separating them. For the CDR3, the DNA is TGTGCCAGCAGTTGGGCGGGGGGGCCTACAAATCAGCCCCAGCATTTT. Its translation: CASSWAGGPTNQPQHF.

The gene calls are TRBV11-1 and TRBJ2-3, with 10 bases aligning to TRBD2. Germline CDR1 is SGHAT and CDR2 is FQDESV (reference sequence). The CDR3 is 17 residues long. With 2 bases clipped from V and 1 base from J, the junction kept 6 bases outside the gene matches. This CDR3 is CASSLWSLAGGTDTQYF. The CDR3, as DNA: TGTGCCAGCAGCTTATGGTCGCTAGCGGGAGGCACAGATACGCAGTATTTT.

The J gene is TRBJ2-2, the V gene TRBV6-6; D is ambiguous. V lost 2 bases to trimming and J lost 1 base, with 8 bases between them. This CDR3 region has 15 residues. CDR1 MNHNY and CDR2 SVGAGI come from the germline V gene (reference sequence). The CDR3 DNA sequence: TGTGCCAGCAGTTACGGAGAAGTGAACACCGGGGAGCTGTTTTTT. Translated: CASSYGEVNTGELFF.

The CDR3 nucleotides read TGTGCCAGTAGCCGAGGGACATCCTACGAGCAGTACTTC. Protein sequence: CASSRGTSYEQYF. The V and J genes are TRBV19 and TRBJ2-7; tentative D call: TRBD1 (6 bases). V lost 6 bases and J 1 base, leaving 10 bases between the germline ends. CDR1 and CDR2 from the germline V gene are LNHDA and SQIVND (reference sequence). The CDR3 covers 13 residues. Supplemented by reference TRBV19 and TRBJ2-7, the full variable domain reads DGGITQSPKYLFRKEGQNVTLSCEQNLNHDAMYWYRQDPGQGLRLIYYSQIVNDFQKGDIAEGYSVSREKKESFPLTVTSAQKNPTAFYLCASSRGTSYEQYFGPGTRLTVT.

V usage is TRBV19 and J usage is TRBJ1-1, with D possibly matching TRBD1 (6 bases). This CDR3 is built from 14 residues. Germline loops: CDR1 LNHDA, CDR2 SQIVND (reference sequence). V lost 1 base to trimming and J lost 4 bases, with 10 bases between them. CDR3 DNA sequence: TGTGCCAGTAGTATAGGTATGACAGGCACTGAAGCTTTCTTT. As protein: CASSIGMTGTEAFF.

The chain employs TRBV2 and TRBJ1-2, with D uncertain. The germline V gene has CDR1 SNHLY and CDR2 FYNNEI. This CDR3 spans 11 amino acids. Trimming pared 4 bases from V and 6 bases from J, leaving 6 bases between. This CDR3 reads CASSGFDGYTF. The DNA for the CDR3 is TGTGCCAGCAGTGGGTTTGATGGCTACACCTTC.

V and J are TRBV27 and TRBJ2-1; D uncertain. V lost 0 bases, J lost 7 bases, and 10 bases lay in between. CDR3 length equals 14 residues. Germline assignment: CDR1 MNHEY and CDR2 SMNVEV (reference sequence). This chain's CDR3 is CASSLSITHNEQFF. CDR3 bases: TGTGCCAGCAGTTTATCGATAACGCATAATGAGCAGTTCTTC.

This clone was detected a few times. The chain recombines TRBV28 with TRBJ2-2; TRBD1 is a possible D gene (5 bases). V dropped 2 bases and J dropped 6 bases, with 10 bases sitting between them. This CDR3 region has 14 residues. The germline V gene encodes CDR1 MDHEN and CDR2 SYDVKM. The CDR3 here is CASSLAGLAGELFF. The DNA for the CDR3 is TGTGCCAGCAGTTTAGCAGGGTTGGCCGGGGAGCTGTTTTTT.

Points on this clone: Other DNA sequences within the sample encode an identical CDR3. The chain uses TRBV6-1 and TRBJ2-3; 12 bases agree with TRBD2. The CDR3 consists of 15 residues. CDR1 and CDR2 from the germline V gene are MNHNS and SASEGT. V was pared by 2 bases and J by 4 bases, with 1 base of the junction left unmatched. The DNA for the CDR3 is TGTGCCAGCAGTGAACTAGCGGGGGGGCCAGATACGCAGTATTTT. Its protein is CASSELAGGPDTQYF.

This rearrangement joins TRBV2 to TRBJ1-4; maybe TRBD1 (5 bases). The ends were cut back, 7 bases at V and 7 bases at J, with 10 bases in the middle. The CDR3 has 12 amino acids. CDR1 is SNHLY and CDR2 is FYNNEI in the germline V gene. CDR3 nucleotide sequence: TGTGCCAGCATGGGGGTTGCTGAAAAACTGTTTTTT. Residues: CASMGVAEKLFF.